This paragraph covers one TCR beta chain sequence. Its antigen is still unknown. Base qualities were left out, and no much larger clone turns up one base away. The entry originates in a study of T cells in localized non-small cell lung cancer (dated by TCRdb to 2018 to 2021). About the full investigation: The study examined T cell repertoires in a few hundred patients with early-stage NSCLC and compared tumors with uninvolved tumor-adjacent lungs. The cohort was made up of fewer than 250 treatment-naive NSCLC patients whose localized lung tumors had been resected. NSCLC patients had a mean age of approximately 70 years, and more than 120 were male and about a hundred female.

General study outcomes and caveats: Uninvolved tumor-adjacent lung showed the highest T cell clonality, higher than tumor, which suggests more focused antigenic responses in the adjacent lung. Of the top 100 tumor clones, a median of 57 were detected in paired uninvolved adjacent lung; around 27 were also among that lung's top 100. Because multi-region sequencing of the tumors was not done, intratumor heterogeneity could not be ruled out. Longer overall survival was associated with higher blood T cell density, whereas shorter survival was associated with higher adjacent-lung clonality. Since the design was exploratory, TCR variables were selected using unadjusted p-values with no false-discovery rate correction.

TCR beta CDR3 regions were sequenced from DNA using the immunoSEQ Assay. For the original study's pipeline: To compute T cell density, TCR beta template counts were normalized to usable DNA, which was estimated by amplifying housekeeping genes. Richness was estimated using the preseqR package, with extrapolation to 400,000 templates for PBMC samples and to 120,000 templates for tissue samples. Clonality was defined by subtracting Pielou's evenness from one. To identify tissue-enriched TCRs, differential abundance testing was run on productive amino-acid clonotypes with a minimum total count of 5 and an alpha of 0.1. The Jaccard Index and the Morisita Overlap Index were used to quantify repertoire overlap between compartments. GLIPH grouped TCR beta CDR3s together with public tetramer-defined viral CDR3s, and a viral motif had to include at least three viral sequences and also show V-gene enrichment. In TCRdb, the immuneACCESS table is reduced to in-frame sequences with V and J assigned. These tables do not hold every clone; where another copy was compared, an unresolved V gene accounts for under half, and the others remain unexplained. The DNA was the basis for D and trimming; V, J and clone size are from that table. In this sample the table shows 20,000 to 30,000 clones, approximately 87% of which occur a single time. Over 0.95% of the sample is held by the ten biggest clonotypes.

At diagnosis, tumor, uninvolved tumor-adjacent lung and peripheral blood were collected and then preserved as a mix of FFPE and fresh-frozen material. For TCR repertoire profiling, blood samples were analyzed in the form of peripheral blood mononuclear cells. The specimen was peripheral blood, collected before any cancer treatment. The clonotype comes from a woman aged 35-70 years with stage I lung adenocarcinoma.

The nucleotide sequence is TGTGCCAGCAGGCCGACCCTTCAGGGCAGACTCTACACCTTC. This encodes CASRPTLQGRLYTF. The sequence links TRBV6-5 to TRBJ1-2; the D region possibly corresponds to TRBD1 (5 bases align). V is cut by 6 bases and J by 10 bases, and the space between the germline ends is 21 bases. CDR1 is given as MNHEY and CDR2 as SVGAGI, both from the germline V gene. Taken from cysteine to phenylalanine, the CDR3 has 14 residues. Of all the DNA, just the CDR3 is kept, 42 bases in frame from base 1.